This T cell receptor beta chain is drawn from a study of T-cell reconstitution after alpha-beta-depleted transplantation in children. Unique molecular identifiers were incorporated when the TCRbeta library was constructed. TCRdb independently ran MiXCR on the PCR reads; one entry per CDR3 protein. The sample records approximately 300,000 distinct CDR3 sequences, around 10% being singletons. The table lists this clonotype with many counts. This receptor was obtained from a male patient between 2 and 10 years old who had a stem cell transplant for chronic granulomatous disease, so the T cells may come from the graft donor. The material sequenced was peripheral blood, taken 180 days after TCRalphabeta/CD19-depleted stem cell transplant.

This CDR3 is CASSLAPVLAGSKQFF. The CDR3 region has the DNA TGTGCCAGCAGCTTAGCCCCTGTTCTAGCGGGAAGTAAGCAGTTCTTC. The rearrangement uses TRBV11-2 and TRBJ2-1, with TRBD2 identical over 9 bases. This CDR3 comprises 16 residues. Germline-derived CDR1 and CDR2 are SGHAT and FQNNGV. Trimming at V came to 1 base and at J to 11 bases, leaving 12 bases not matched to a gene.